The 10 T cell receptor beta chains given below trace back to one sample, sequenced in a study of T cell clonotyping in hematopoietic cell transplantation (dated by TCRdb to about 2021). Per the publication, the time point label means: 180 days after allo-HCT. The method was the immunoSEQ multiplex PCR assay. TCRdb stores this immuneACCESS table with in-frame sequences only. Part of the clones is absent; in the studies checked, under half of the shortfall reflects unresolved V genes, and no reason is known for the rest. The sample profile shows about 2,800 clones; around four fifths of them were found once. The top ten hold 30% of the sample. The source material was PBMCs, sampled 180 days after allogeneic stem cell transplant. The receptor set was obtained from a female patient in her 40s who had an allogeneic stem cell transplant from a related donor, so T cells may come from the graft donor. Some clones in this sample may be carry-over from other donors' samples.

V is TRBV4-2 and J is TRBJ1-1; D unresolved. Trimming shortened V by 1 base and J by 1 base, and 4 bases separated the two germline ends. The length of the CDR3 is 13 residues. Germline V gene lookup returns CDR1 LGHNA and CDR2 YNFKEQ. The chain's CDR3 is CASSQGKNTEAFF. CDR3 in DNA: TGTGCCAGCAGCCAAGGAAAGAACACTGAAGCTTTCTTT.

The rearrangement uses TRBV23-1 and TRBJ2-2; D gene uncertain. TRBV23-1 is designated an ORF whose function remains uncertain. Trimming removed 4 bases from V and 6 bases from J, with 27 bases in between. CDR3 length: 19 amino acids. The CDR3 DNA is TGCGCCAGCAGTCTCACCCGCTTAGGAAAGGTTCGACCGGCCGGGGAGCTGTTTTTT. Translating gives CASSLTRLGKVRPAGELFF.

The V call is TRBV21-1, the J call TRBJ1-2; the DNA was not used to check the table's D call, TRBD1. TRBV21-1 is given as a pseudogene. The CDR3 runs 15 residues. The CDR3 loop reads CARFIRDRHDYGYTF. As DNA, the CDR3 is TGTGCCAGGTTTATCCGGGACAGACATGACTATGGCTACACCTTC.

The rearrangement uses TRBV6-6 and TRBJ2-2; maybe TRBD2 (6 bases). The germline CDR1 and CDR2 sequences are MNHNY and SVGAGI (reference sequence). This CDR3 is 14 amino acids long. V gave up 7 bases and J gave up 3 bases, with 12 bases separating them. CDR3 loop: CASIMTRDTGELFF. Here the CDR3 DNA reads TGTGCCAGCATTATGACTAGGGACACCGGGGAGCTGTTTTTT.

This rearrangement joins TRBV6-1 to TRBJ2-7; TRBD2 aligns across 11 bases. The CDR3 consists of 18 residues. V was pared by 3 bases and J by 0 bases, with 10 bases of the junction left unmatched. Germline-derived CDR1 and CDR2 are MNHNS and SASEGT. CDR3 loop: CASSERPSGRTNSYEQYF. DNA for the CDR3: TGTGCCAGCAGTGAGAGGCCTAGCGGGAGGACCAACTCCTACGAGCAGTACTTC.

A remark on this clone: Other DNA sequences in the same sample also yield this CDR3. The genes are TRBV11-2 and TRBJ2-7; 8 bases line up with TRBD2. The CDR3 spans 14 residues. The V gene end was trimmed by 1 base and the J gene end by 2 bases; junction bases not matched to a gene: 1. CDR1 SGHAT and CDR2 FQNNGV come from the germline V gene. The CDR3 coding sequence is TGTGCCAGCAGCTTAGCGGGAGGGACCTACGAGCAGTACTTC. This codes for CASSLAGGTYEQYF.

The rearrangement links TRBV7-6 to TRBJ2-5; possibly TRBD2 for D (6 bases). V shed 2 bases and J shed 5 bases, with 12 bases lying between them. Germline V gives CDR1 SGHVS, CDR2 FNYEAQ. The length of the CDR3 is 14 residues. CDR3 protein: CASSLYGRLETQYF. Here the CDR3 DNA reads TGTGCCAGCAGCTTATATGGGAGGCTGGAGACCCAGTACTTC. Filled out from reference TRBV7-6 and TRBJ2-5, the complete variable domain reads GAGVSQSPRYKVTKRGQDVALRCDPISGHVSLYWYRQALGQGPEFLTYFNYEAQQDKSGLPNDRFSAERPEGSISTLTIQRTEQRDSAMYRCASSLYGRLETQYFGPGTRLLVL.

The chain links TRBV4-1 to TRBJ2-1, with D perhaps TRBD2 (6 bases). Trimming removed 3 bases at V and 6 bases at J, with 9 bases between. This CDR3 is built from 13 residues. Germline V gene lookup returns CDR1 MGHRA and CDR2 YSYEKL. The CDR3 bases are TGCGCCAGCAGCCATCCCGGGGGCAATGAGCAGTTCTTC. It is translated as CASSHPGGNEQFF.

The V gene is TRBV7-8, the J gene TRBJ2-5; D ambiguous. Trimming took 0 bases from V and 0 from J, leaving 8 bases between them. The germline gives CDR1 SGHVS, CDR2 FQNEAQ. The CDR3 consists of 15 residues. The CDR3 is CASSLAWGYQETQYF. The CDR3 DNA is TGTGCCAGCAGCTTAGCCTGGGGATACCAAGAGACCCAGTACTTC.

The chain recombines TRBV19 with TRBJ1-2; D is unclear. This CDR3 spans 14 amino acids. Trimming cost V 6 bases and J 0 bases, with 11 bases left between them. Germline loops: CDR1 LNHDA, CDR2 SQIVND (reference sequence). The chain's CDR3 is CASRDVLANYGYTF. The CDR3, as DNA: TGTGCCAGTAGAGACGTCTTAGCTAACTATGGCTACACCTTC.